These 24 T cell receptor beta chains were sequenced from one sample in a study of identifying expanded T cells in peripheral blood. The repertoire was sequenced with immunoSEQ multiplex PCR; TCRdb's copy has only in-frame clones and lacks some. Of about 94,000 clones listed, approximately 88% are singletons. The sequenced sample consisted of blood. These receptors were obtained from a person aged 18 to 75 in good health.

The CDR3 DNA reads TGTGCCAGCAGCCGGCCAGGGGGCGTTGGTTTCAACGAGCAGTACTTC. It codes for CASSRPGGVGFNEQYF. The rearrangement uses TRBV5-6 and TRBJ2-7; 8 bases map to TRBD1. J gave up 5 bases and V 4 bases, and 14 bases lay outside the gene matches. The CDR3 is 16 residues long. Germline CDR1 reads SGHDT; CDR2 reads YYEEEE.

This clone was seen only a few times. One end of the junction varies from germline; a read error may be responsible. The chain joins TRBV25-1 to TRBJ1-3, with D perhaps TRBD1 (6 bases). The germline gives CDR1 MGHDK, CDR2 SYGVNS. This CDR3 contains 11 residues. This CDR3 reads CASRTRGGLEF. The CDR3 coding sequence is TGTGCCAGCAGGACCCGTGGGGGCCTTGAATTT.

The chain links TRBV4-3 to TRBJ2-5; 13 positions match TRBD2. This CDR3 comprises 15 residues. Trimming took 6 bases from V and 3 from J; bases not matched to a gene: 4. Germline lookup yields CDR1 LGHNA and CDR2 YSLEER. The CDR3 region is CASSRTSGREETQYF. CDR3 coding DNA: TGCGCCAGCAGTCGGACTAGCGGGAGAGAAGAGACCCAGTACTTC.

This clone was seen only once. The chain employs TRBV5-1 and TRBJ2-6; TRBD1 agrees at 12 bases. CDR3 size: 18 residues. J lost 1 base, V lost 4 bases, and 6 bases had no gene match. In germline, CDR1 is SGHRS, CDR2 YFSETQ. The CDR3 DNA sequence: TGCGCCAGCAGCGCCCGGGACAGGGGGCGATCTGGGGCCAACGTCCTGACTTTC. Protein product: CASSARDRGRSGANVLTF.

V is TRBV7-9 and J is TRBJ2-1; possible D gene TRBD2, 7 bases. V was cut by 2 bases and J by 4 bases, with 12 bases left in between. Germline CDR1 is SEHNR and CDR2 is FQNEAQ (reference sequence). The CDR3 length is 15 residues. The CDR3 here is CASSLTGGLYNEQFF. The CDR3 bases are TGTGCCAGCAGCTTAACGGGGGGCTTGTACAATGAGCAGTTCTTC.

J is TRBJ1-1 and V is TRBV14, with D possibly matching TRBD1 (5 bases). The germline V and J ends were trimmed by 4 bases and 6 bases, with 12 bases remaining between them. The CDR3 spans 13 residues. Germline assignment: CDR1 SGHDN and CDR2 FVKESK. CDR3 DNA sequence: TGTGCCAGCAGCCGGGACGAGGTCGCTGAAGCTTTCTTT. Residues: CASSRDEVAEAFF.

The gene calls are TRBV30 and TRBJ2-1; the D is unclear. There are 13 residues in the CDR3. Trimming left V 0 bases short and J 6 bases short, with 9 bases between. CDR1 GTSNPN and CDR2 SVGIG come from the germline V gene (reference sequence). The chain's CDR3 is CAWSVGLRNEQFF. DNA of the CDR3: TGTGCCTGGAGTGTAGGTCTCCGCAATGAGCAGTTCTTC.

V usage is TRBV5-4 and J usage is TRBJ1-1, with D unclear. The CDR3 runs to 14 residues. V lost 4 bases and J lost 6, with 16 bases in between. Germline V gene sequence: CDR1 SGHNT, CDR2 YYREEE (reference sequence). The DNA of the CDR3 is TGTGCCAGCAGCCCGGACCTCTATGGGCCTGAAGCTTTCTTT. It translates to CASSPDLYGPEAFF.

The chain joins TRBV19 to TRBJ2-7, with TRBD2 as a possible D gene (6 bases). In germline, CDR1 is LNHDA, CDR2 SQIVND (reference sequence). Trimming cost V 1 base and J 2 bases, with 9 bases left between them. The length of the CDR3 is 14 residues. The CDR3 here is CASSIGGGAYEQYF. In nucleotides, the CDR3 is TGTGCCAGTAGTATAGGTGGCGGGGCCTACGAGCAGTACTTC.

V gene TRBV6-6 combines with J gene TRBJ2-7; possibly TRBD1 or TRBD2 for D (5 bases each). Germline V gives CDR1 MNHNY, CDR2 SVGAGI (reference sequence). The CDR3 is 13 residues long. V lost 10 bases and J 7 bases, leaving 20 bases between the germline ends. CDR3 region: CATFGTAQSEQYF. In nucleotides, the CDR3 is TGTGCCACCTTTGGGACCGCTCAATCAGAGCAGTACTTC.

The chain couples TRBV7-2 to TRBJ2-5; 9 bases are a match to TRBD1. The CDR3 is 16 amino acids. CDR1 is SGHTA and CDR2 is FQGNSA in the germline V gene. Unmatched junction bases numbered 8, after V lost 1 base and J lost 5 bases. This chain's CDR3 is CASSLVAQGARETQYF. The DNA for the CDR3 is TGTGCCAGCAGCTTAGTGGCACAGGGGGCGCGGGAGACCCAGTACTTC.

This chain connects TRBV7-9 to TRBJ2-6; 7 bases match TRBD1. Looked up from germline, CDR1 is SEHNR and CDR2 is FQNEAQ (reference sequence). CDR3 size: 15 residues. V shed 3 bases, J shed 4 bases, and the junction held 3 bases outside the gene matches. The CDR3 DNA sequence: TGTGCCAGCAGCTTTACAGGGGACGGGGCCAACGTCCTGACTTTC. Translated, it gives CASSFTGDGANVLTF.

J is TRBJ2-7 and V is TRBV30; D possibly corresponds to TRBD2 (6 bases). V lost 1 base and J lost 4, with 20 bases in between. Germline CDR1 reads GTSNPN; CDR2 reads SVGIG (reference sequence). This CDR3 region has 16 residues. CDR3 sequence reads: CAWSDYSGSGGYEQYF. The CDR3 coding sequence is TGTGCCTGGAGTGACTATTCCGGGTCCGGGGGATACGAGCAGTACTTC.

This clone was observed once. A read error may produce the germline difference seen at one junction end. The chain couples TRBV2 to TRBJ2-1, with 8 bases aligning to TRBD2. CDR3 length equals 14 residues. Germline V CDR1 and CDR2: SNHLY, FYNNEI. CDR3 in DNA: TGTGCCAGCAGTGAGGGACTAGTGCCGGCCGACGAGATCTTC. Its protein product is CASSEGLVPADEIF. Supplemented by reference TRBV2 and TRBJ2-1, the full variable domain reads EPEVTQTPSHQVTQMGQEVILRCVPISNHLYFYWYRQILGQKVEFLVSFYNNEISEKSEIFDDQFSVERPDGSNFTLKIRSTKLEDSAMYFCASSEGLVPADEIFGPGTRLTVL.

The chain carries TRBV9 and TRBJ2-1; the D gene could be TRBD1 or TRBD2 (5 bases each). The V gene's germline CDR1 is SGDLS and CDR2 YYNGEE. The CDR3 is made up of 17 amino acids. The V end was cut by 3 bases, the J end by 1 base, with 17 bases between. CDR3 region: CASSGGTADFSYNEQFF. The CDR3 nucleotides are TGTGCCAGCAGCGGGGGGACGGCCGACTTTTCCTACAATGAGCAGTTCTTC.

The V call is TRBV7-3, the J call TRBJ2-7; D is tentatively TRBD1 or TRBD2 (5 bases each). Trimming removed 4 bases at V and 7 bases at J, with 20 bases between. The CDR3 spans 15 residues. Germline CDR1 reads SGHTA; CDR2 reads FQGTGA. In DNA, the CDR3 is TGTGCCAGCAGCTCCCAACCGGGACGGACTGAAGAGCAGTACTTC. Its protein is CASSSQPGRTEEQYF.

The chain couples TRBV6-5 to TRBJ1-5; D remains ambiguous. Germline V gene sequence: CDR1 MNHEY, CDR2 SVGAGI. Between the trimmed V and J ends, which lost 5 bases and 3 bases, there was a span of 8 bases. This CDR3 is built from 13 residues. The CDR3, as DNA: TGTGCCAGCAGTCGAGGATACAATCAGCCCCAGCATTTT. It encodes CASSRGYNQPQHF.

The gene calls are TRBV19 and TRBJ1-2; D is perhaps TRBD1 (5 bases). Per germline, CDR1 LNHDA and CDR2 SQIVND (reference sequence). The ends were cut back, 4 bases at V and 8 bases at J, with 8 bases in the middle. CDR3 length: 11 residues. This CDR3 is CASSTRGGYTF. CDR3 DNA: TGTGCCAGTAGTACCCGGGGGGGCTACACCTTC.

V is TRBV10-3 and J is TRBJ1-2, with 7 bases fitting TRBD1. This CDR3 region has 14 residues. Germline CDR1 ENHRY, CDR2 SYGVKD. J lost 4 bases, V lost 4 bases, and 6 bases had no gene match. CDR3: CAISVGEGAYGYTF. CDR3 in DNA: TGTGCCATCAGTGTTGGCGAGGGGGCCTATGGCTACACCTTC.

The chain combines TRBV7-9 with TRBJ1-5; unclear D gene. The CDR3 loop spans 14 amino acids. Trimming left V 3 bases short and J 3 bases short, with 9 bases between. The germline CDR1 and CDR2 sequences are SEHNR and FQNEAQ (reference sequence). As DNA, the CDR3 is TGTGCCAGCAGCTTCGTGGGTCCCAATCAGCCCCAGCATTTT. This translates into CASSFVGPNQPQHF.

V usage is TRBV13 and J usage is TRBJ1-2, with unresolved D. The CDR3 contains 15 residues. CDR1 PRHDT and CDR2 FYEKMQ come from the germline V gene (reference sequence). V lost 0 bases, J lost 4 bases, and 12 bases lay in between. Written as DNA, the CDR3 is TGTGCCAGCAGCTTAGGAGATTGGGGAGGCTATGGCTACACCTTC. Its translation is CASSLGDWGGYGYTF.

V usage is TRBV29-1 and J usage is TRBJ2-7; 10 nucleotides align to TRBD2. The germline CDR1 and CDR2 sequences are SQVTM and ANQGSEA. The V gene end was trimmed by 7 bases and the J gene end by 0 bases; junction bases not matched to a gene: 6. The CDR3 is 14 residues long. The DNA of the CDR3 is TGCAGCGCCCGCTCTAGCGGGAGCTCCTACGAGCAGTACTTC. Residues: CSARSSGSSYEQYF.

The table lists this clone with a count of one. The chain carries TRBV2 and TRBJ1-4; D perhaps matches TRBD1 (5 bases). Germline V gives CDR1 SNHLY, CDR2 FYNNEI. V was shortened by 4 bases and J by 7 bases, with 13 bases between the two germline ends. This CDR3 contains 14 residues. CDR3 sequence: CASSAGGVGEKLFF. The CDR3 DNA reads as TGTGCCAGCAGTGCGGGGGGAGTCGGTGAAAAACTGTTTTTT.

To note about this clone: Sequence at one end of the junction differs from germline and may be a read error. This chain joins TRBV7-2 and TRBJ2-4, with D maybe TRBD1 (6 bases). Germline lookup yields CDR1 SGHTA and CDR2 FQGNSA. This CDR3 is built from 15 residues. Here the CDR3 DNA reads TGTGCCAGCACCTTAGGGGGAAGTCTAGTGAACATTCAGTACTTC. Amino acids: CASTLGGSLVNIQYF.